The sequence of this TCR beta chain was determined in a study of OX40 agonist ivuxolimab in advanced cancers. Measured with immunoSEQ multiplex PCR; TCRdb has only the in-frame clones, and not every one. The table has approximately 67,000 clones, about 88% seen once. This CDR3 is 18 amino acids long. V was trimmed by 1 base and J by 1 base, leaving 19 bases between them. Germline lookup yields CDR1 SGHTA and CDR2 FQGNSA. The clonotype was recovered from an adult with an advanced solid tumor such as melanoma, head and neck, liver or kidney cancer. Sequences were derived from CD4+ or CD8+ T cells sorted from blood, sampled in a trial of the OX40 agonist ivuxolimab. The rearrangement joins TRBV7-2 to TRBJ1-2; D not certain. The CDR3 protein is CASSLDWTVPKGNYGYTF. The CDR3 DNA sequence: TGTGCCAGCAGCTTAGACTGGACGGTCCCAAAAGGTAACTATGGCTACACCTTC.